The sequence of this T cell receptor beta chain was determined in a study of blood T cell repertoires in COVID-19. Across the whole study: Sites in the United States, Italy and Spain provided acute and convalescent COVID-19 samples. From T cells, B-cell-depleted T cells, or PBMCs came the material, which was cDNA or gDNA.

The table came from immunoSEQ multiplex PCR; TCRdb's copy has only in-frame clones and leaves some out. The data contain 35,000 to 45,000 clones, just over 85% of them singletons. Germline lookup yields CDR1 MNHEY and CDR2 SVGAGI. The CDR3 has 14 residues. Trimming took 5 bases from V and 3 from J, leaving 11 bases between them. Sequencing input: peripheral blood. The V call is TRBV6-5, the J call TRBJ2-1; D possibly corresponds to TRBD2 (5 bases). The source of this sequence is a man aged 35 to 55 with active COVID-19. CDR3 DNA: TGTGCCAGCAGTCGGACTGAGGTCTACAATGAGCAGTTCTTC. This gives the protein CASSRTEVYNEQFF.